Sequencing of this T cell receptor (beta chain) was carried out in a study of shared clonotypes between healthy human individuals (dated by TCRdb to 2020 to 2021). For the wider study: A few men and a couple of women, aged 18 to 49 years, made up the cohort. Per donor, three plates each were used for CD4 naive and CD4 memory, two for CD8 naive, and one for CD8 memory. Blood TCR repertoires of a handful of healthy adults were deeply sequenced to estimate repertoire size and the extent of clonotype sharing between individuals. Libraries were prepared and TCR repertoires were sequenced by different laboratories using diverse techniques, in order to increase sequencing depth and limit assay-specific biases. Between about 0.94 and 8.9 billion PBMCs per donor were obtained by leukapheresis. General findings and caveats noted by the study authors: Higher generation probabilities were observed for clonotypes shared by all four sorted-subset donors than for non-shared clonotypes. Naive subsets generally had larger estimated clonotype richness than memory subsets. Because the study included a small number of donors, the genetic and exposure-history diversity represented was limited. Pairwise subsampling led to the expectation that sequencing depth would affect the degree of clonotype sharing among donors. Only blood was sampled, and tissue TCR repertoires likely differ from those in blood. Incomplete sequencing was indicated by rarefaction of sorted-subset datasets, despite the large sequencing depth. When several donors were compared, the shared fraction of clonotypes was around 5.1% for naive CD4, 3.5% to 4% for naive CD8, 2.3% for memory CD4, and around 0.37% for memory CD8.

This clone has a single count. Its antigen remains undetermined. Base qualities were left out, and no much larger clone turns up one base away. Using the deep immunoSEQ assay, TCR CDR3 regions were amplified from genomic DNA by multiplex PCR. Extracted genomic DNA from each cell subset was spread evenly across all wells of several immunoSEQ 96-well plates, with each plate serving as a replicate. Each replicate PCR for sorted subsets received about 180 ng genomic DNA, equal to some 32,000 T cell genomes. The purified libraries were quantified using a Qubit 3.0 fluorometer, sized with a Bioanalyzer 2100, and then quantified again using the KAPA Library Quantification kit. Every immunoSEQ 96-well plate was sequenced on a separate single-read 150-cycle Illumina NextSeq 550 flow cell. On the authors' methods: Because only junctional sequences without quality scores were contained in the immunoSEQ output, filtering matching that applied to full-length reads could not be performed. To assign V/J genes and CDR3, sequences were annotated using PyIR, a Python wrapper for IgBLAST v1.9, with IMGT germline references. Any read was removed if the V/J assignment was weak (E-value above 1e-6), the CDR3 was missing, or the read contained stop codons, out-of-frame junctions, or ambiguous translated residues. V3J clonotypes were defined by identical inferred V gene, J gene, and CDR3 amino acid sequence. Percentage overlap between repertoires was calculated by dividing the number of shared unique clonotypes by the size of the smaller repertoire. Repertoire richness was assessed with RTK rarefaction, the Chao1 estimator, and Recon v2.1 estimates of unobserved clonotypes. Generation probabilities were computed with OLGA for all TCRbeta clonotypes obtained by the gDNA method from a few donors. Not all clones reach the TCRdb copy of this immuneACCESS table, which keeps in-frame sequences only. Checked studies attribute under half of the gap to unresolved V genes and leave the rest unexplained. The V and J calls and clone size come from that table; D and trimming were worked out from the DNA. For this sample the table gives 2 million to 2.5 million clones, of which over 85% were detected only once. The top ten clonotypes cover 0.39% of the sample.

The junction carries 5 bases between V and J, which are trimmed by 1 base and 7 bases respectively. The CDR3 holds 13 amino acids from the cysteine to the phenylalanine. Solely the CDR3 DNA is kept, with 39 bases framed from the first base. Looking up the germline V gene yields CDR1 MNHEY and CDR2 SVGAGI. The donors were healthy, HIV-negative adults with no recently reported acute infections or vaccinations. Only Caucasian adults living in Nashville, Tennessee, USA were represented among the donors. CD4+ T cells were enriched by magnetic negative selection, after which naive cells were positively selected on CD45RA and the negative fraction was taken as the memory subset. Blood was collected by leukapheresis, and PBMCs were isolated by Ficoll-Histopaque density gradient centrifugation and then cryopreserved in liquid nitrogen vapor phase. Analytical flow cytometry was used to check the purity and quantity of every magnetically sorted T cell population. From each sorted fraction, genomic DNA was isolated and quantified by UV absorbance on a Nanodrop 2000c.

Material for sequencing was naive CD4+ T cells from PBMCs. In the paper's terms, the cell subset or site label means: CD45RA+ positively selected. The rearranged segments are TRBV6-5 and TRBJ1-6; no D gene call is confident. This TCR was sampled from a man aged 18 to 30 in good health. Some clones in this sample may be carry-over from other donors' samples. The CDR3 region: CASSYLRNSPLHF. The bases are TGTGCCAGCAGTTACTTAAGGAATTCACCCCTCCACTTT.